This is a list of T cell receptor beta chains from one sample in a study of blood T cell repertoires in COVID-19. Clones were read by immunoSEQ multiplex PCR, and TCRdb kept only the in-frame ones, dropping some. The sample gives about 150,000 clones, around 85% of which show up once; less than 30% is in the top ten. The sample comprised peripheral blood. The receptors derive from a woman in her fifties or sixties with acute or convalescent COVID-19. The conserved cysteine and the conserved F or W are not part of the CDR3 here. D genes are given only for firm matches.

j_call: TRBJ2-3
v_call: TRBV11-2
d_call: .
cdr3_aa: ASSLQGPDTQY

j_call: TRBJ2-3
v_call: TRBV5-4
d_call: TRBD1
cdr3_aa: ASSEKTGADTQY

j_call: TRBJ1-3
v_call: TRBV6-6
d_call: .
cdr3_aa: ASSYSAPGNTIY

j_call: TRBJ2-7
v_call: TRBV5-1
d_call: TRBD2
cdr3_aa: ASSHTSGGAGYEQY

j_call: TRBJ1-1
v_call: TRBV19
d_call: .
cdr3_aa: ASTTTYLARGNTEAF

j_call: TRBJ1-5
v_call: TRBV19
d_call: .
cdr3_aa: ASSITGYSNQPQH

j_call: TRBJ1-2
v_call: TRBV14
d_call: .
cdr3_aa: ASRPQGRHYGYT

j_call: TRBJ1-5
v_call: TRBV18
d_call: TRBD1
cdr3_aa: ASSPTGKNQPQH

j_call: TRBJ1-2
v_call: TRBV12-3/TRBV12-4
d_call: .
cdr3_aa: ASSLYRNGYT

j_call: TRBJ1-4
v_call: TRBV11-2
d_call: .
cdr3_aa: ASSLDRPGTLSTNEKLF

j_call: TRBJ1-1
v_call: TRBV10-2
d_call: TRBD1
cdr3_aa: ASRGKTGGTEAF

j_call: TRBJ2-1
v_call: TRBV9
d_call: .
cdr3_aa: ASSVAGALNEQF

j_call: TRBJ1-2
v_call: TRBV7-2
d_call: .
cdr3_aa: ASSLGTAVNYGYT

j_call: TRBJ1-1
v_call: TRBV18
d_call: .
cdr3_aa: ASSPLQGNSEAF

j_call: TRBJ1-6
v_call: TRBV21-1
d_call: .
cdr3_aa: ASLTPGQGDTPLH

j_call: TRBJ1-1
v_call: TRBV6-5
d_call: .
cdr3_aa: ASSRQTNTEAF

j_call: TRBJ1-1
v_call: TRBV6-1
d_call: .
cdr3_aa: ASSSGGLPTTEAF

j_call: TRBJ1-5
v_call: TRBV3-1/TRBV3-2
d_call: .
cdr3_aa: ASSQGAGINQPQH

j_call: TRBJ1-2
v_call: TRBV27
d_call: .
cdr3_aa: ASSSAQGYYGYT

j_call: TRBJ2-7
v_call: TRBV19
d_call: .
cdr3_aa: ASSLGQSYEQY

j_call: TRBJ1-4
v_call: TRBV5-6
d_call: .
cdr3_aa: ASSLTAREKLF

j_call: TRBJ1-1
v_call: TRBV7-9
d_call: TRBD1
cdr3_aa: ASSRDRGVAF

j_call: TRBJ1-3
v_call: TRBV6-6
d_call: .
cdr3_aa: ASSYRQTPGNTIY

j_call: TRBJ1-3
v_call: TRBV12-3/TRBV12-4
d_call: .
cdr3_aa: ASSLGNTIY

j_call: TRBJ2-1
v_call: TRBV5-4
d_call: TRBD2
cdr3_aa: ASSRDYSNEQF

j_call: TRBJ1-2
v_call: TRBV19
d_call: .
cdr3_aa: ASSVRALYGYT

j_call: TRBJ1-1
v_call: TRBV29-1
d_call: .
cdr3_aa: SVASLVNTEAF

j_call: TRBJ1-4
v_call: TRBV5-8
d_call: TRBD1
cdr3_aa: ASSSGTGVWEKLF

j_call: TRBJ1-2
v_call: TRBV6-5
d_call: .
cdr3_aa: ASSPYPQENYGYT

j_call: TRBJ1-2
v_call: TRBV12-3/TRBV12-4
d_call: TRBD1
cdr3_aa: ASSLGQGYGYT

j_call: TRBJ1-1
v_call: TRBV30
d_call: TRBD1
cdr3_aa: ALDRSYTEAF

j_call: TRBJ1-5
v_call: TRBV5-6
d_call: TRBD1
cdr3_aa: ASSLGGQGVRAQH

j_call: TRBJ2-3
v_call: TRBV6-5
d_call: .
cdr3_aa: ASSYGGGITDTQY

j_call: TRBJ2-1
v_call: TRBV6-6
d_call: TRBD1
cdr3_aa: ASRDTGGVDNEQF

j_call: TRBJ1-2
v_call: TRBV3-1/TRBV3-2
d_call: .
cdr3_aa: ASSLQGSGYT

j_call: TRBJ2-2
v_call: TRBV5-1
d_call: TRBD2
cdr3_aa: ASSGKAPGGSGELF

j_call: TRBJ1-6
v_call: TRBV10-1
d_call: .
cdr3_aa: ASSDWGQNSPLH

j_call: TRBJ1-3
v_call: TRBV28
d_call: .
cdr3_aa: ASSSGGSGNTIY

j_call: TRBJ1-1
v_call: TRBV30
d_call: .
cdr3_aa: AWRKQGNTEAF

j_call: TRBJ2-2
v_call: TRBV27
d_call: TRBD1
cdr3_aa: ASSGQGRVGGELF

j_call: TRBJ1-4
v_call: TRBV5-8
d_call: TRBD1
cdr3_aa: ASSWGQGAPGEKLF

j_call: TRBJ1-5
v_call: TRBV6-5
d_call: .
cdr3_aa: ASNENQPQH